This paragraph reports one T cell receptor beta chain. Its antigen specificity is not known. No quality values exist for individual bases; no much larger clone is one base distant. This record belongs to a study of cytomegalovirus exposure and HLA in healthy donors (TCRdb year 2017). Regarding the research as a whole: In an earlier analysis of fewer than 750 of the donors, less than 350 Gb of sequence data and some 100 million unique TCR beta sequences from about 180 million T cells were reported. Roughly 300 gigabases of sequencing data and about 92 million unique TCR sequences made up an early release that covered under 750 HLA-typed donors. Among the approximately 400 genotyped donors, around 79% belonged to the genetic ancestry cluster associated with self-reported Caucasian donors. The study aimed to test whether cataloging public T cell receptors could reveal signatures of past pathogen exposure. The study profiled the T cell repertoires of fewer than 850 subjects by immunosequencing and related them to cytomegalovirus serostatus. Along with the roughly 700-subject first cohort, a separate validation cohort of about 110 different subjects was used. To predict cytomegalovirus infection status, the study brought together high-throughput TCR immunosequencing, statistical association of individual TCRs with disease status, and machine learning. A later analysis re-analyzed previously published TCR beta repertoires from 650 to 800 donors and added high-resolution HLA genotyping to study TCR occurrence patterns. Rather than drawing on any new phenotypic data, the later analysis identified candidate immune exposures from TCR beta sequences and the way those sequences occurred across donors. To decide whether each TCR beta V gene segment behaved as functional or pseudogenic, an earlier analysis of approximately 590 of the donors relied on high-throughput TCR beta sequencing. Donor age, sex, ethnicity and CMV serostatus were compiled together with the repertoire data. Genome-wide SNP genotypes for about 55% of the roughly 670 donors were used in a later genetic analysis, which treated that subset as a discovery cohort. Every discovery cohort repertoire had been produced on one sequencing platform. Class I and class II HLA loci were covered by the typing at four-digit resolution. The number of donors typed differed by locus, with 629-630 for A, B, C, DRB1 and DQB1, approximately 500 for DQA1, 606 for DPA1, and around 450 for DPB1. Because of strong linkage in the cohort, five DR-DQ haplotypes were treated as single units for association and clustering. Among some 410 genotyped donors of the cohort, an average of around 240,000 unique TCR beta nucleotide sequences were sequenced per donor, roughly 20% of them non-productive. The study at large found these results: For the cohort, immune exposure information was limited to CMV serostatus. A few of the identified cytomegalovirus-associated TCR beta chains were confirmed in vitro to be specific for cytomegalovirus antigens. Because the 87-base-pair reads could not distinguish some IMGT-functional V segments, including TRBV6-2 and TRBV6-3, those segments were excluded. The classifier was reported to diagnose cytomegalovirus status with high specificity and sensitivity in both the original and validation cohorts. Compared with the roughly 600-donor mean, donors in an Asian-associated ancestry cluster had fewer N-insertions in productive TCRs, according to a later genetic analysis. The study listed 150 to 200 TCR beta chains as associated with cytomegalovirus. In an earlier analysis of approximately 590 of the donors, most TCR beta V segments were observed in productive rearrangements about 87% or about 30% of the time, broadly matching IMGT annotations. A later analysis found that HLA-associated TCR beta chains were more clonally expanded and had lower generation probabilities than equally common non-associated chains. In a later analysis, about 16,000 TCR beta sequences were associated with specific HLA alleles at a false discovery rate of 0.05. A cluster of highly shared sequence variants was judged likely to be a technical artifact of the sequencing pipeline. Several of the top co-occurrence clusters appeared to be linked to parvovirus B19, influenza, CMV and Epstein-Barr virus, according to a later analysis. According to the authors, the approach could potentially be generalized to other disease states and immunological phenotypes. According to a later analysis, TCR association rates differed among HLA loci, with DRB1 alleles showing the most associated TCRs and HLA-C alleles showing the fewest. Roughly uniform sequencing depth across donors was assumed in presence/absence analyses, although this assumption may not hold. HLA typing was unavailable for some donors at each locus, so association tests used only the typed subset. In this cohort, only TCR beta chains were sequenced, and detectable features were limited by the absence of alpha or paired-chain data. Because counts were too low, seventeen rarely observed V segments, including chromosome 9 orphons, were excluded from the earlier analysis of about 500 of the donors. An association between a missense DCLRE1C variant and V-gene and J-gene trimming of TCR beta chains was found in a later genetic analysis and replicated in an independent cohort. Most CMV-associated TCR beta chains appeared to be HLA-restricted in a later analysis, and the HLA associations seemed to be driven largely by CMV exposure. Correlated functional status among segregating V segments might be attributable to linkage disequilibrium, but an unknown experimental factor could not be ruled out. Most TCR sequences were observed very rarely across donors, whereas some public TCRs were present in many individuals. Strong co-occurrence of HLA alleles, especially DR and DQ, made assigning TCR associations to individual alleles difficult. A further reported finding was that TCR beta sequences accurately predicted the HLA-A and HLA-B alleles for most subjects in the first cohort.

The cohort was made up of hundreds of healthy bone marrow donors. All cohort members were sampled while nominally healthy, although unrecorded immune exposures were likely present. The donor tested CMV seropositive, placing the donor among the 310 or so seropositive members of the cohort. A peripheral blood sample was collected from each donor, and TCR beta sequencing was performed on peripheral blood mononuclear cells. The Qiagen DNeasy Blood Extraction Kit was used to extract genomic DNA from the blood cell samples. The CDR3 sequence holds 16 residues, the cysteine and phenylalanine included. The sequence is cut down to CDR3 DNA, 48 bases in frame from base 1. CDR1 and CDR2 are read off the germline V gene as SGHTA and FQGNSA. V ends up 4 bases short and J 4 bases short, with an unmatched junction base count of 7. Library generation was performed with the immunoSEQ multiplex PCR assay. For the multiplex PCR, a mixture combining 60 forward primers for TCR Vbeta segments and 13 reverse primers for TCR Jbeta segments was used. The CDR3 region of rearranged TCR beta genes was amplified from genomic DNA by a multiplex PCR assay. The Illumina HiSeq System was used to sequence the amplified TCR beta libraries as 87-base-pair reads. On the authors' methods: Across the 700 or so repertoires, a later analysis counted 60 million to 90 million unique TCR beta chains, around 11 million of which were shared by at least two donors. To remove PCR and sequencing errors, raw reads were error-corrected and collapsed into unique sequences using a nearest-neighbor algorithm that merged closely related sequences. To assign V, D and J gene segments, CDR3 sequences were aligned to IMGT reference sequences. For a sequence to be retained, a match of at least six nucleotides was required to both a V gene segment and a J gene segment. Rearrangements were classified as productive when the CDR3 lacked stop codons and remained in frame with V and J, and all other rearrangements were classified as non-productive. Following IMGT convention, CDR3 was defined as the stretch from the second conserved V-encoded cysteine to the conserved J-encoded phenylalanine. Sequences without an unambiguous match to a single V gene segment were excluded from the earlier analysis of several hundred of the donors. In an earlier analysis of several hundred of the donors, V segments were called functional above 56.7% productive rearrangements and were called segregating when the between-donor standard deviation exceeded 5%. To diagnose cytomegalovirus status from the catalog of TCR beta chain sequences, a statistical classification framework was built. In a later analysis, V and J genes were assigned by comparing TCR nucleotide sequences against IMGT/GENE-DB human TR gene sequences. The TCRdist pipeline was used in a later analysis to assign CDR3 sequences and most-parsimonious VDJ recombination scenarios. A later analysis defined each TCR beta chain by its CDR3 amino acid sequence plus V-gene family, and excluded reads lacking a unique V-gene family. In a later analysis, nearly 600 highly shared, low-generation-probability nucleotide sequences were removed to address suspected cross-contamination and a sequencing artifact. A later analysis calculated a clonal expansion index for each public chain from normalized within-repertoire ranks of inferred template counts. Generation probabilities in a later analysis came from a VDJ recombination model fitted to out-of-frame rearrangements, and those results were checked against IGoR. Hypergeometric tests were used in a later analysis to score TCR-TCR, TCR-HLA and TCR-CMV co-occurrence, with a repertoire-size bias correction applied to the TCR pairs. To estimate false discovery rates, a later analysis permuted the HLA or CMV assignments 20 times. A later analysis grouped co-occurring TCRs with DBSCAN, adding TCRdist sequence similarity when clustering within HLA-allele-positive subsets. Repertoires with fewer than 30,000 or more than 120,000 public chains were left out of co-occurrence clustering, as were a handful of repertoires with anomalous nucleotide sharing. TCRdb limited this immuneACCESS table to in-frame rearrangements with V and J called. A share of clones is missing; checked studies link under half to unresolved V genes, and the rest is unexplained. V and J calls and clone size come straight from that table; D and trimming were deduced from the DNA. This sample holds some 40,000 clones; less than 75% were observed only once. About 12% of the sample is held by the ten biggest clonotypes.

The sequence came from a man aged 60 to 69 in good health and CMV-seropositive. The chain uses TRBV7-2 and TRBJ2-3, with 11 junctional bases fitting TRBD2. The sample consisted of PBMCs. The nucleotide sequence is given as TGTGCCAGCAGCTCCGACCAACTAGCGGGAGCAGATACGCAGTATTTT. Its coded protein is CASSSDQLAGADTQYF.